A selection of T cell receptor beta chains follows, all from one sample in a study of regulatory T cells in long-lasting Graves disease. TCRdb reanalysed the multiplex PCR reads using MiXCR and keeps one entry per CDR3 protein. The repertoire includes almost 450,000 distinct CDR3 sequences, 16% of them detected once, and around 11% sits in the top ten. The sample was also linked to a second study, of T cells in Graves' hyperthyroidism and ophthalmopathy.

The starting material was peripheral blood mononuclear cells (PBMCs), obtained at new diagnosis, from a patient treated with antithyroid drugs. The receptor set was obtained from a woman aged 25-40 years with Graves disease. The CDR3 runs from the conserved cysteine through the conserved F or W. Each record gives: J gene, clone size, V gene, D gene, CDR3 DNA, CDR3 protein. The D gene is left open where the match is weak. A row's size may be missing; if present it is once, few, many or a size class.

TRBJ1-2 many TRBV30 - TGTGCCTGGAGTTGGATCCTGGGCTATGGCTACACCTTC CAWSWILGYGYTF
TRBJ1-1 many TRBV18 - TGTGCCAGCTCACCACCGGACGGGGGGGGGAATGAAGCTTTCTTT CASSPPDGGGNEAFF
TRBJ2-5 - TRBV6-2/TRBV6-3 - TGTGCCAGCAGTTACAGGATAGCGGTGCAAGAGACCCAGTACTTC CASSYRIAVQETQYF
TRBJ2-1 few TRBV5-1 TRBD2 TGCGCCAGCAGCACTAGCGGGAGTGTCTCCTACAATGAGCAGTTCTTC CASSTSGSVSYNEQFF
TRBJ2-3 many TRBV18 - TGTGCCAGCTCACCCTCTCGCGGGATTATCGATACGCAGTATTTT CASSPSRGIIDTQYF
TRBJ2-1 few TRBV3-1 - TGTGCCAGCAGCCAAGAAACGGTTAGCTCCTACAATGAGCAGTTCTTC CASSQETVSSYNEQFF
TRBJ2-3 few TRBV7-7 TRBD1 TGTGCTAGCAGCCCCGGGACAGCCAGCACAGATACGCAGTATTTT CASSPGTASTDTQYF
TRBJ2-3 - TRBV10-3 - TGTGCCATCACGGCTAGCTCCGCAGATACGCAGTATTTT CAITASSADTQYF
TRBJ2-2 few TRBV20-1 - TGCAGTGCTCCAAAGAGCGGGGAGCTGTTTTTT CSAPKSGELFF
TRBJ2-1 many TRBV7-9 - TGTGCCAGCAGCGCAAACTACAATGAGCAGTTCTTC CASSANYNEQFF
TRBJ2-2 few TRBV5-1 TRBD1 TGCGCCAGCAGCTTCCACCCGGGACAGGGGGCGTCCGGGGAGCTGTTTTTT CASSFHPGQGASGELFF
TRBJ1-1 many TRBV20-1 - TGCAGTGCTACCCAGACGAACACTGAAGCTTTCTTT CSATQTNTEAFF
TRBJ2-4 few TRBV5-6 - TGTGCCAGCAGCTTGTACAGACTAGCCAAAAACATTCAGTACTTC CASSLYRLAKNIQYF
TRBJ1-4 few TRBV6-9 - TGTGCCAGCAGTTACTCCAGGGACACACTGTTTCGGAAACTGTTTTTT CASSYSRDTLFRKLFF
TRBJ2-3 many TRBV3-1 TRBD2 TGTGCCAGCAGCCCGACTAGCGGAGGCACAGATACGCAGTATTTT CASSPTSGGTDTQYF
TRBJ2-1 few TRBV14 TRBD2 TGTGCCAGCAGCCCCGGGGGGGCCGCCTACAATGAGCAGTTCTTC CASSPGGAAYNEQFF
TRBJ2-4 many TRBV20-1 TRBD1 TGCAGTGCTCGGACAGGGGGTGCCAAAAACATTCAGTACTTC CSARTGGAKNIQYF